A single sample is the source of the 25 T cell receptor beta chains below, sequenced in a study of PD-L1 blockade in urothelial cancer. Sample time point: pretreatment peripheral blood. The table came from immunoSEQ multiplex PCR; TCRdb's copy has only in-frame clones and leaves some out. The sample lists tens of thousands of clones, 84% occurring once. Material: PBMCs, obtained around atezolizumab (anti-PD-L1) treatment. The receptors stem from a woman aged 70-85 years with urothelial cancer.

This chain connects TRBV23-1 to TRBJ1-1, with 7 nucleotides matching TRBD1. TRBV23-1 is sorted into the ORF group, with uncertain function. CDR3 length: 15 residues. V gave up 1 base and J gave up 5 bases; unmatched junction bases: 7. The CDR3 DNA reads TGCGCCAGCAGTCAATACAAAGGGGGCTGTACTGAAGCTTTCTTT. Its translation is CASSQYKGGCTEAFF.

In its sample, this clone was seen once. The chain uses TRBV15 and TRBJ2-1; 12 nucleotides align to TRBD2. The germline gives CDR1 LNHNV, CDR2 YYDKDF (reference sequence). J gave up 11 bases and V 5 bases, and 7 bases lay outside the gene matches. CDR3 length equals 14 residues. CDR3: CATSARTSGAKQFF. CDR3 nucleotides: TGTGCCACCAGCGCCCGGACTAGCGGGGCCAAGCAGTTCTTC.

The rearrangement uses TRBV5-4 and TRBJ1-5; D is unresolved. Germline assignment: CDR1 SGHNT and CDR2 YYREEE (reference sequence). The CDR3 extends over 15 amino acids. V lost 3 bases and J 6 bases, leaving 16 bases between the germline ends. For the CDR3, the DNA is TGTGCCAGCAGCTCCGGGCCTCTGGGAGGTCAGCCCCAGCATTTT. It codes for CASSSGPLGGQPQHF.

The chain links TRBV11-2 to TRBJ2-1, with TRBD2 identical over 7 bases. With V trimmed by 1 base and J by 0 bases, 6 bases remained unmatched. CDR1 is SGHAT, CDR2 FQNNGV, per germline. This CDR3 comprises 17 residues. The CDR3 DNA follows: TGTGCCAGCAGCTTAGGTATGCGCGGGAGCTCCTACAATGAGCAGTTCTTC. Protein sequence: CASSLGMRGSSYNEQFF.

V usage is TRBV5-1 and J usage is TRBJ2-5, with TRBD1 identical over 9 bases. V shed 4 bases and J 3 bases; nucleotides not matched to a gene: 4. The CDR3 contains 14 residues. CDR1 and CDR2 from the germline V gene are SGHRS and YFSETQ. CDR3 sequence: CASSRGQGEETQYF. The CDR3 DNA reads TGCGCCAGCAGCCGGGGACAGGGAGAAGAGACCCAGTACTTC.

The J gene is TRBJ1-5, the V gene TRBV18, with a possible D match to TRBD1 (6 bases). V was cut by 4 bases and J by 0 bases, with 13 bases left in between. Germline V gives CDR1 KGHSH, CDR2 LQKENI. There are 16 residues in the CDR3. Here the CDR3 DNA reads TGTGCCAGCTCACTATCGGACAGAAATAGCAATCAGCCCCAGCATTTT. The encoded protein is CASSLSDRNSNQPQHF.

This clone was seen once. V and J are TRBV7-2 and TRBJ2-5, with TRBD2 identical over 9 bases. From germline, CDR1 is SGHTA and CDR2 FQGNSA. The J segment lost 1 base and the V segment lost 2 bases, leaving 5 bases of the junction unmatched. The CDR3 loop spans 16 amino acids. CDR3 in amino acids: CASSLLGGGVQETQYF. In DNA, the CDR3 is TGTGCCAGCAGCTTACTTGGCGGGGGGGTCCAAGAGACCCAGTACTTC.

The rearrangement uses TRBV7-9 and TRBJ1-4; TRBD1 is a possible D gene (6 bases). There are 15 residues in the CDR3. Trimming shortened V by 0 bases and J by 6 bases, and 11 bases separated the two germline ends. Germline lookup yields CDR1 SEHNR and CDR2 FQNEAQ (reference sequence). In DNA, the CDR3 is TGTGCCAGCAGCTTAGCACGGACAGACGATGAAAAACTGTTTTTT. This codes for CASSLARTDDEKLFF.

This CDR3 reads CASTQGLAGALGTQYF. The CDR3, as DNA: TGCGCCAGCACCCAGGGACTAGCGGGGGCCCTGGGTACGCAGTATTTT. The chain has TRBV5-1 and TRBJ2-3; 14 positions match TRBD2. The CDR3 contains 16 residues. The V gene's germline CDR1 is SGHRS and CDR2 YFSETQ. The junction had 11 bases not matched to a gene; V was cut back by 6 bases and J by 8 bases.

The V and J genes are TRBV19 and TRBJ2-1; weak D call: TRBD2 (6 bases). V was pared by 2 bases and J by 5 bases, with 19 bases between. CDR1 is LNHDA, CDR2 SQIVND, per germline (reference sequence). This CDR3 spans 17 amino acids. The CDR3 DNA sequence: TGTGCCAGTAGTATAATGGGCGGGACTTCGAAGGACAATGAGCAGTTCTTC. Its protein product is CASSIMGGTSKDNEQFF.

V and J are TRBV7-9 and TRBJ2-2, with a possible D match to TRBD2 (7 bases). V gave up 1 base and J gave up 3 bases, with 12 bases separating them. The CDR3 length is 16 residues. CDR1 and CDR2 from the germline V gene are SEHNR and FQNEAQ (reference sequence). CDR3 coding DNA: TGTGCCAGCAGCTTAGGGCGGGGGCTAGACACCGGGGAGCTGTTTTTT. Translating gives CASSLGRGLDTGELFF. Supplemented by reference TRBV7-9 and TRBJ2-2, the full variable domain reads DTGVSQNPRHKITKRGQNVTFRCDPISEHNRLYWYRQTLGQGPEFLTYFQNEAQLEKSRLLSDRFSAERPKGSFSTLEIQRTEQGDSAMYLCASSLGRGLDTGELFFGEGSRLTVL.

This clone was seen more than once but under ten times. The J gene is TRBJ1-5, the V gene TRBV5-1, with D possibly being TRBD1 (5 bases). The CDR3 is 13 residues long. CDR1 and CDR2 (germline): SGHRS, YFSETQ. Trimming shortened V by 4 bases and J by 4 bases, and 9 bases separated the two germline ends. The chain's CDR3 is CASSPEGNQPQHF. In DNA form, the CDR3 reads TGCGCCAGCAGCCCGGAGGGGAATCAGCCCCAGCATTTT. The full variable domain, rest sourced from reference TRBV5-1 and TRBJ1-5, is KAGVTQTPRYLIKTRGQQVTLSCSPISGHRSVSWYQQTPGQGLQFLFEYFSETQRNKGNFPGRFSGRQFSNSRSEMNVSTLELGDSALYLCASSPEGNQPQHFGDGTRLSIL.

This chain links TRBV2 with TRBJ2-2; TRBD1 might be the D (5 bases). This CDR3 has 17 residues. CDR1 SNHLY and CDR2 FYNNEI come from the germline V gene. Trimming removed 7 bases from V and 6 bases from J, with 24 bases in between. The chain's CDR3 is CASTGADPATAAGELFF. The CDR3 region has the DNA TGTGCCAGCACTGGGGCGGATCCCGCCACGGCTGCCGGGGAGCTGTTTTTT.

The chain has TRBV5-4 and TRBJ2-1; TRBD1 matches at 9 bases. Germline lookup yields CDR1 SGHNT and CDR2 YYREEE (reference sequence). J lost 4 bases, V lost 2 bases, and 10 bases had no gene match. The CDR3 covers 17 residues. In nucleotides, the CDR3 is TGTGCCAGCAGCTTTCCTCCGGGACAGGGCCGATACAATGAGCAGTTCTTC. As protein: CASSFPPGQGRYNEQFF. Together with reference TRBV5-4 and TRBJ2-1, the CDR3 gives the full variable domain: ETGVTQSPTHLIKTRGQQVTLRCSSQSGHNTVSWYQQALGQGPQFIFQYYREEENGRGNFPPRFSGLQFPNYSSELNVNALELDDSALYLCASSFPPGQGRYNEQFFGPGTRLTVL.

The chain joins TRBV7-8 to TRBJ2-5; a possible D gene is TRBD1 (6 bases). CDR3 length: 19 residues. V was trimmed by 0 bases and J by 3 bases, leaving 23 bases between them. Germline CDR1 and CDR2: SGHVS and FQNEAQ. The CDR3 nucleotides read TGTGCCAGCAGCTTAGCGGTCCGCTCCTCGGACAGAGACGAAGAGACCCAGTACTTC. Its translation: CASSLAVRSSDRDEETQYF.

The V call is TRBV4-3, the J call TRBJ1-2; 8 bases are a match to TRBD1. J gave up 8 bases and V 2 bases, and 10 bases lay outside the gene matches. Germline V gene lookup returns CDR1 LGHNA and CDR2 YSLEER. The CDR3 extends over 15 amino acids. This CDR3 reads CASSQRNRGKRGYTF. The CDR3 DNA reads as TGCGCCAGCAGCCAACGGAACAGGGGGAAACGGGGCTACACCTTC.

This chain's CDR3 is CASSDRVNYGYTF. The CDR3, as DNA: TGTGCCAGTAGCGACAGGGTTAACTATGGCTACACCTTC. The chain has TRBV19 and TRBJ1-2; 7 bases fit TRBD1. CDR1 and CDR2 (germline): LNHDA, SQIVND (reference sequence). The CDR3 length is 13 residues. J lost 1 base, V lost 6 bases, and 2 bases had no gene match.

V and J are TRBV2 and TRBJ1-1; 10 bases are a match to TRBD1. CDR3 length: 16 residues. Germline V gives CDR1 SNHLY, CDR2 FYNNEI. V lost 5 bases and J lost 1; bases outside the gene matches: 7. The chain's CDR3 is CASSIRQGAKNTEAFF. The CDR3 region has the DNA TGTGCCAGCAGTATCCGACAGGGGGCTAAGAACACTGAAGCTTTCTTT.

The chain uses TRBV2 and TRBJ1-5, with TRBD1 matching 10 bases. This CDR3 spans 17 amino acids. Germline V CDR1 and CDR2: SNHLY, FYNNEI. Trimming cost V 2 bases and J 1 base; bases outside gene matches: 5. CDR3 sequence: CASSEYGTGESNQPQHF. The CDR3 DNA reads TGTGCCAGCAGTGAATACGGGACAGGGGAGAGCAATCAGCCCCAGCATTTT.

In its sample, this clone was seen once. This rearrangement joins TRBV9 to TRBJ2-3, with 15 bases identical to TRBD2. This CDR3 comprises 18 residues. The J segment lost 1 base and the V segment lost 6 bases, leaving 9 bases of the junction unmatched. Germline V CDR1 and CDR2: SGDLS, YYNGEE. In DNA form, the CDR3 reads TGTGCCAGCACTCCAGGACTAGCGGGAGGGCAGGGCACAGATACGCAGTATTTT. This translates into CASTPGLAGGQGTDTQYF. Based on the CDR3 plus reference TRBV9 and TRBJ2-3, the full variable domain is DSGVTQTPKHLITATGQRVTLRCSPRSGDLSVYWYQQSLDQGLQFLIQYYNGEERAKGNILERFSAQQFPDLHSELNLSSLELGDSALYFCASTPGLAGGQGTDTQYFGPGTRLTVL.

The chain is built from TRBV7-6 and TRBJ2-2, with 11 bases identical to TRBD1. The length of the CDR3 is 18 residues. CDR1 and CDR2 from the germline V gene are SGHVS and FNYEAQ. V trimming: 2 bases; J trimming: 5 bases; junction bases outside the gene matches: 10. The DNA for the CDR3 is TGTGCCAGCAGCTTAAAGGGCATGGGGACAGGGGGAACCGGGGAGCTGTTTTTT. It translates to CASSLKGMGTGGTGELFF.

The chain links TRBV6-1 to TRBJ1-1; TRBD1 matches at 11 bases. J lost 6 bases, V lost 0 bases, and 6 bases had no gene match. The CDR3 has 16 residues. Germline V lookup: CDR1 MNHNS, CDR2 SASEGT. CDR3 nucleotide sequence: TGTGCCAGCAGTGAAGCGCTCCGGGACAGGGGGTCTGAAGCTTTCTTT. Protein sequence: CASSEALRDRGSEAFF.

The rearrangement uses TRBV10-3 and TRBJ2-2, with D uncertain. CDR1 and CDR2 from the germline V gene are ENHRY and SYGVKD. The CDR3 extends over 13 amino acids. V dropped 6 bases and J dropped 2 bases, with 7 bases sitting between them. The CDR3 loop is CAIRGDNTGELFF. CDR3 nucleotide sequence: TGTGCCATCAGAGGAGATAACACCGGGGAGCTGTTTTTT.

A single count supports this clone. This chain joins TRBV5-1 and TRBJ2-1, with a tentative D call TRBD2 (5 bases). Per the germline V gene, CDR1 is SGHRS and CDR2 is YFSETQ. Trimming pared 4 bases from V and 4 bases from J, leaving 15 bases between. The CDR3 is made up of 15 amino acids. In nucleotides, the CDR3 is TGCGCCAGCAGCGGAGCGGTTTCAAGATACAATGAGCAGTTCTTC. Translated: CASSGAVSRYNEQFF.

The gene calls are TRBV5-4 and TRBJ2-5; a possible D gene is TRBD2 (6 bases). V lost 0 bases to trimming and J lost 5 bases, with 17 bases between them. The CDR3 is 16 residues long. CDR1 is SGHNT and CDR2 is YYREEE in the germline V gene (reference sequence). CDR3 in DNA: TGTGCCAGCAGCTTGGAACTTAGCGGAGCCGGGGAGACCCAGTACTTC. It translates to CASSLELSGAGETQYF.